This entry lists 10 T cell receptor beta chains sequenced from one sample in a study of blood T cell repertoires in COVID-19. The protocol was immunoSEQ multiplex PCR, while the TCRdb copy is restricted to in-frame clones and leaves out a portion. The sample consists of around 82,000 clones, 70% to 90% of them appearing once. The sequencing input was peripheral blood. The receptor source for this set is a man aged 50-59 years with COVID-19, enrolled during active disease.

V usage is TRBV18 and J usage is TRBJ2-7, with D tentatively TRBD2 (5 bases). Trimming cost V 6 bases and J 7 bases, with 13 bases left between them. Germline assignment: CDR1 KGHSH and CDR2 LQKENI. The CDR3 sequence is 12 residues long. The CDR3 bases are TGTGCCAGCTCCCGCACAAGAGGGGAGCAGTACTTC. It specifies CASSRTRGEQYF.

V gene TRBV9 combines with J gene TRBJ1-2; the match to TRBD1 covers 7 bases. CDR1 is SGDLS, CDR2 YYNGEE, per germline. The J segment lost 8 bases and the V segment lost 7 bases, leaving 14 bases of the junction unmatched. The CDR3 consists of 14 residues. The CDR3 sequence is CASQTSQGIGGYTF. DNA for the CDR3: TGTGCCAGCCAGACATCACAGGGGATCGGGGGCTACACCTTC.

The table lists this clone with a count of one. The rearrangement uses TRBV21-1 and TRBJ2-7; TRBD2 reflects the table's D call only, with no check against the DNA. TRBV21-1 is given as a pseudogene. The CDR3 consists of 12 residues. The CDR3 DNA is TGTGCCAGCCTTGGTAAGGAGCGAGAGCAGTACTTC. Amino acids: CASLGKEREQYF.

The rearrangement uses TRBV7-9 and TRBJ1-1, with D tentatively TRBD1 (6 bases). CDR1 is SEHNR, CDR2 FQNEAQ, per germline (reference sequence). Trimming left V 5 bases short and J 2 bases short, with 21 bases between. The CDR3 contains 17 residues. The CDR3 region has the DNA TGTGCCAGCAGCCCTATCGAGGGGGGGATATTTAACACTGAAGCTTTCTTT. Translating it yields CASSPIEGGIFNTEAFF.

The chain has TRBV5-1 and TRBJ2-2, with a possible D match to TRBD2 (5 bases). Germline V gene sequence: CDR1 SGHRS, CDR2 YFSETQ. Trimming shortened V by 2 bases and J by 4 bases, and 15 bases separated the two germline ends. The CDR3 runs 16 residues. Written as DNA, the CDR3 is TGCGCCAGCAGCTTCTCTAGGCTGGCGGGCACCGGGGAGCTGTTTTTT. This translates into CASSFSRLAGTGELFF.

The V call is TRBV7-2, the J call TRBJ2-2; 13 bases fit TRBD2. V lost 5 bases to trimming and J lost 1 base; unmatched junction nucleotides: 4. Germline assignment: CDR1 SGHTA and CDR2 FQGNSA. This CDR3 is built from 17 residues. The CDR3 DNA follows: TGTGCCAGCAGCAGACTAGCGGGAGGACGGAACACCGGGGAGCTGTTTTTT. Protein sequence: CASSRLAGGRNTGELFF.

V usage is TRBV30 and J usage is TRBJ2-5, with D possibly TRBD1 on 5 matching bases. The V and J ends lost 1 base and 5 bases respectively, with 14 bases between them. CDR1 and CDR2 from the germline V gene are GTSNPN and SVGIG (reference sequence). The CDR3 extends over 14 amino acids. The CDR3 sequence is CAWSGGSDLETQYF. CDR3 DNA: TGTGCCTGGAGTGGGGGCAGTGATCTGGAGACCCAGTACTTC.

The chain is built from TRBV9 and TRBJ2-7, with D perhaps TRBD1 (6 bases). The CDR3 runs to 15 residues. V lost 0 bases to trimming and J lost 2 bases, with 12 bases between them. From germline, CDR1 is SGDLS and CDR2 YYNGEE. The CDR3 protein is CASSVADRGTYEQYF. The CDR3 bases are TGTGCCAGCAGCGTAGCGGATAGGGGGACCTACGAGCAGTACTTC.

As regards this clone: At one boundary the junction diverges from the germline segment, which might be a read error. The rearrangement links TRBV7-7 to TRBJ2-1; TRBD2 agrees at 13 bases. Germline V CDR1 and CDR2: SSHAT, FNYEAQ (reference sequence). This CDR3 has 15 residues. CDR3 bases: TGTGCTAGCAGCTTAGAACTAGCGGGAGGGAATGAGCAGTTCTTC. Its translation is CASSLELAGGNEQFF.

This clone was counted once. J is TRBJ2-1 and V is TRBV3-1 (or the pseudogene TRBV3-2), with D possibly being TRBD1 (6 bases). Per germline, CDR1 LGHDT and CDR2 YNNKEL (reference sequence). The CDR3 has 14 amino acids. Trimming removed 5 bases at V and 10 bases at J, with 18 bases between. CDR3 nucleotides: TGTGCCAGCAGCAAACCGGGACAATCGGGGGAGCAGTTCTTC. This encodes CASSKPGQSGEQFF.